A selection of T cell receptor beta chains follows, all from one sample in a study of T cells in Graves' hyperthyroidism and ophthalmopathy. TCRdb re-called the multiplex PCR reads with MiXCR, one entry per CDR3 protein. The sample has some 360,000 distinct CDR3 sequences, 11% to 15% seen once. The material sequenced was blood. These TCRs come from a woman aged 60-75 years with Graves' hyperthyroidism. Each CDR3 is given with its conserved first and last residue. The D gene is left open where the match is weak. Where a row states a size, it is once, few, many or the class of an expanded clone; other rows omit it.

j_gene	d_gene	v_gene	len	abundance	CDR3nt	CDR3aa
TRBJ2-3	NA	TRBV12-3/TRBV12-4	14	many	TGTGCCAGCACCAAGGACGGAAGCACAGATACGCAGTATTTT	CASTKDGSTDTQYF
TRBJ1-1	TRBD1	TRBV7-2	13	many	TGTGCCAGCAGCGCGACAGGGCGAGCTGAAGCTTTCTTT	CASSATGRAEAFF
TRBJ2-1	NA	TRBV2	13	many	TGTGCCAGCAGTGAAAGTTCCTACAATGAGCAGTTCTTC	CASSESSYNEQFF
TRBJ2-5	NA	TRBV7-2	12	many	TGTGCCAGCAGCTTAGCGACTCAGTCCCAGTACTTC	CASSLATQSQYF
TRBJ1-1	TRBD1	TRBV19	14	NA	TGTGCCAGTAGTATTTGGGACAGGGGCACTGAAGCTTTCTTT	CASSIWDRGTEAFF
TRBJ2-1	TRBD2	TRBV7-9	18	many	TGTGCCAGCAGCTTAGGGCTAGCGGGAGGGTCGACCTACAATGAGCAGTTCTTC	CASSLGLAGGSTYNEQFF
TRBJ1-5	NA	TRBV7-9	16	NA	TGTGCCAGCAGCTTTGGGGAGGCGATTAGCAATCAGCCCCAGCATTTT	CASSFGEAISNQPQHF
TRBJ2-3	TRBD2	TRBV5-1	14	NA	TGCGCCAGCAGCGTCGGGACTATGGGAGATACGCAGTATTTT	CASSVGTMGDTQYF
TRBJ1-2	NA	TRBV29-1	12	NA	TGCAGCGTTGAAAGTCGTAACTATGGCTACACCTTC	CSVESRNYGYTF
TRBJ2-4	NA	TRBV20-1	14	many	TGCAGTGTAAGACGGAGGGATGCCAAAAACATTCAGTACTTC	CSVRRRDAKNIQYF
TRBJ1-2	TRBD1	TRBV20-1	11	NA	TGCAGTGCCCTGAGGGGGCCGGGCTACACCTTC	CSALRGPGYTF
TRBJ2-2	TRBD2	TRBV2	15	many	TGTGCCAGCAGCCGAGGCGGACTAGGCTCCGGGGAGCTGTTTTTT	CASSRGGLGSGELFF
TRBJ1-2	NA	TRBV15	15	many	TGTGCCACCAGCAGACGCGGAAATGCTAACTATGGCTACACCTTC	CATSRRGNANYGYTF
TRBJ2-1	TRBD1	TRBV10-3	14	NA	TGTGCCATCAGTGCTCCGGGACAGGGCGATGAGCAGTTCTTC	CAISAPGQGDEQFF
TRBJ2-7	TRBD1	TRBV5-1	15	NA	TGCGCCAGCAGCTTGAAACAGGGGGATTACTACGAGCAGTACTTC	CASSLKQGDYYEQYF
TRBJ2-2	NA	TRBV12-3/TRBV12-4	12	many	TGTGCCAGCGCACTAGTCACCGGGGAGCTGTTTTTT	CASALVTGELFF
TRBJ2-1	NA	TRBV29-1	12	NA	TGCAGCGTTCGGCGGGCCTACAATGAGCAGTTCTTC	CSVRRAYNEQFF
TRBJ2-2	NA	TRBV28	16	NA	TGTGCCAGCAGTTTATTTTTTATCCAGGGGATCGGGGAGCTGTTTTTT	CASSLFFIQGIGELFF
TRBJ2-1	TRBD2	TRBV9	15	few	TGTGCCAGCAGCGTAGTGGCTAGCGGGAAAGATGAGCAGTTCTTC	CASSVVASGKDEQFF
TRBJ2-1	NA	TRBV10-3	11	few	TGTGCCATCAACGGGGCCAATGAGCAGTTCTTC	CAINGANEQFF
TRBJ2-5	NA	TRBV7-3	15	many	TGTGCCAGCAGCTTAACGGGAGTGAACAAAGAGACCCAGTACTTC	CASSLTGVNKETQYF
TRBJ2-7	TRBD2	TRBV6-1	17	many	TGTGCCAGCAGTTATCCTATCGGACTAGCGCAAAACTACGAGCAGTACTTC	CASSYPIGLAQNYEQYF
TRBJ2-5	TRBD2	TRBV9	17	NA	TGTGCCAGCAGCGTACTAGCGGGAGGAGGTGGGCAAGAGACCCAGTACTTC	CASSVLAGGGGQETQYF
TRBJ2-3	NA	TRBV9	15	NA	TGTGCCAGCAGGACCAGGGGGGACAACACAGATACGCAGTATTTT	CASRTRGDNTDTQYF
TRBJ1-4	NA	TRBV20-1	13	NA	TGCAGTGCTAGAGATCCTAAGAATGAAAAACTGTTTTTT	CSARDPKNEKLFF
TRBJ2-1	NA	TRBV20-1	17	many	TGCAGTGCTAGCGCACAGGGGAAGCGGGTGAGCTACAATGAGCAGTTCTTC	CSASAQGKRVSYNEQFF
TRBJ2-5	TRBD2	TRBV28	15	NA	TGTGCCAGCAGTTTAATAGCGGGAGTTTGGGAGACCCAGTACTTC	CASSLIAGVWETQYF
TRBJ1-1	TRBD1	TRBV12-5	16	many	TGTGCTAGTGGTTTGGTACCGGGACAGAAGAACACTGAAGCTTTCTTT	CASGLVPGQKNTEAFF
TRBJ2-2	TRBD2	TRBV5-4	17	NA	TGTGCCAGCAGCTTGAAGCGGGAGGGACGTAACACCGGGGAGCTGTTTTTT	CASSLKREGRNTGELFF
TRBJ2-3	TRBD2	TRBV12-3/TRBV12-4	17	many	TGTGCCAGCAGTCTAGGGGGGACTAGCGGTAGCACAGATACGCAGTATTTT	CASSLGGTSGSTDTQYF
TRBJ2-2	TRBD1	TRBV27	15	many	TGTGCCAGCAGTTTACGACAGGGTTACACCGGGGAGCTGTTTTTT	CASSLRQGYTGELFF
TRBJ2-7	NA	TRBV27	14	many	TGTGCCAGCAGTCCGGGACATGCGGCCTACGAGCAGTACTTC	CASSPGHAAYEQYF
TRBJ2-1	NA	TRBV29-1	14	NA	TGCAGCGTTGAAAGATGGTCAGGGAGGAATGAGCAGTTCTTC	CSVERWSGRNEQFF
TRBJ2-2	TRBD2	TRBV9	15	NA	TGTGCCAGCAGCGTAGTGAATAGCGGGACCGGGGAGCTGTTTTTT	CASSVVNSGTGELFF
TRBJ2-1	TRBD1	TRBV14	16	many	TGTGCCAGCAGCCAAGACCGGACAGGGGGTCTCAATGAGCAGTTCTTC	CASSQDRTGGLNEQFF
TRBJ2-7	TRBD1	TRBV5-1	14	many	TGCGCCAGCAGCTTTAGCCAGGGGGCCTACGAGCAGTACTTC	CASSFSQGAYEQYF
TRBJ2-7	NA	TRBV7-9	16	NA	TGTGCCAGCAGCCAAGATCAGAGAGTAGGGATCTACGAGCAGTACTTC	CASSQDQRVGIYEQYF
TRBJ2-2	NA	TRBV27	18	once	TGTGCCAGCAGTCCGGGAACTAACATAGGGAAGAACACCGGGGAGCTGTTTTTT	CASSPGTNIGKNTGELFF
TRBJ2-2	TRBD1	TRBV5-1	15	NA	TGCGCCAGCAGCTTTACAGGGGGCGAAACCGGGGAGCTGTTTTTT	CASSFTGGETGELFF
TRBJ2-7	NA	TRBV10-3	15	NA	TGTGCCATCGGGGGCGGCAGGGGGGCCCGATACGAGCAGTACTTC	CAIGGGRGARYEQYF
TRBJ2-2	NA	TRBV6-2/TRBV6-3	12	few	TGTGCCAGCAGTTCCCCTCTCGGGGAGCTGTTTTTT	CASSSPLGELFF
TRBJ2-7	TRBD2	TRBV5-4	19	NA	TGTGCCCTGAGCGGGGAACCGGGACTAGCGGAACATAGCTCCTACGAGCAGTACTTC	CALSGEPGLAEHSSYEQYF
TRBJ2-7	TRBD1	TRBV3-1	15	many	TGTGCCAGCAGCCCCCGGGACAGAAGACCCTACGAGCAGTACTTC	CASSPRDRRPYEQYF
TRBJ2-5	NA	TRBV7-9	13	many	TGTGCCAGCAGAAAAGGAGCGGAAGAGACCCAGTACTTC	CASRKGAEETQYF
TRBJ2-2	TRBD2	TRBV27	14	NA	TGTGCCAGCAGTTCGGGACTAGTCCCCGGGGAGCTGTTTTTT	CASSSGLVPGELFF
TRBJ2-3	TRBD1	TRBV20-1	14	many	TGCAGTGTCCCGGGACAGGGGTTAGCAGATACGCAGTATTTT	CSVPGQGLADTQYF
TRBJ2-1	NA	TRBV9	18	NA	TGTGCCAGCAGCGTAGGGGGGTCGCCGATGGGCTCCTACAATGAGCAGTTCTTC	CASSVGGSPMGSYNEQFF
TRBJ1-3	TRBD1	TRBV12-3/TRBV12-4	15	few	TGTGCCAGCAGACTACAGGGGGCAGTTGGAAACACCATATATTTT	CASRLQGAVGNTIYF